These 5 T cell receptor beta chains originate from one sample sequenced in a study of shared clonotypes between healthy human individuals. The assay was immunoSEQ multiplex PCR, and TCRdb's table has in-frame clones only and misses some. The table records about 680,000 clones, less than 80% of them present only once. Sequenced: memory CD4+ T cells sorted from blood. Described subset: CD45RA-negative fraction. Receptors originate from a young woman in good health.

The chain combines TRBV11-2 with TRBJ2-1; D not certain. V lost 5 bases and J lost 7, with 18 bases in between. The length of the CDR3 is 15 residues. The V gene's germline CDR1 is SGHAT and CDR2 FQNNGV. CDR3 region: CASSPPRKSRNEQFF. The CDR3 coding sequence is TGTGCCAGCAGCCCCCCTCGAAAGAGTCGGAATGAGCAGTTCTTC. Complete variable domain (other parts from reference TRBV11-2 and TRBJ2-1): EAGVAQSPRYKIIEKRQSVAFWCNPISGHATLYWYQQILGQGPKLLIQFQNNGVVDDSQLPKDRFSAERLKGVDSTLKIQPAKLEDSAVYLCASSPPRKSRNEQFFGPGTRLTVL.

Worth noting for this clone: The sample carries other DNA sequences with the same CDR3. This chain uses TRBV19 with TRBJ2-7, with TRBD2 matching over 14 bases. The CDR3 loop spans 14 amino acids. Germline CDR1 reads LNHDA; CDR2 reads SQIVND (reference sequence). V lost 5 bases, J lost 4 bases, and 1 base stayed unmatched. Here the CDR3 DNA reads TGTGCCAGTAGTCGGACTAGCGGGAGGTACGAGCAGTACTTC. This codes for CASSRTSGRYEQYF.

The chain links TRBV19 to TRBJ2-7; 14 positions agree with TRBD2. The J segment lost 3 bases and the V segment lost 5 bases, leaving 3 bases of the junction unmatched. The CDR3 runs to 15 residues. The germline V gene encodes CDR1 LNHDA and CDR2 SQIVND (reference sequence). This chain's CDR3 is CASSETSGRVYEQYF. The CDR3 bases are TGTGCCAGTAGTGAGACTAGCGGGAGGGTCTACGAGCAGTACTTC. Looking up the rest from reference TRBV19 and TRBJ2-7 gives the full variable domain: DGGITQSPKYLFRKEGQNVTLSCEQNLNHDAMYWYRQDPGQGLRLIYYSQIVNDFQKGDIAEGYSVSREKKESFPLTVTSAQKNPTAFYLCASSETSGRVYEQYFGPGTRLTVT.

This clone was seen a few times. CDR3 sequence reads: CASSLLGGHEQYF. In DNA form, the CDR3 reads TGCGCCAGCAGCTTGCTAGGGGGCCACGAGCAGTACTTC. The chain is built from TRBV5-1 and TRBJ2-7; 7 bases fit TRBD1. The CDR3 loop spans 13 amino acids. In germline, CDR1 is SGHRS, CDR2 YFSETQ. Trimming removed 1 base from V and 5 bases from J; junction bases left unmatched: 3.

The V and J genes are TRBV19 and TRBJ1-2, with TRBD1 identical over 9 bases. The CDR3 contains 13 residues. Germline lookup yields CDR1 LNHDA and CDR2 SQIVND (reference sequence). V shed 7 bases and J 6 bases; nucleotides not matched to a gene: 6. Here the CDR3 reads CASTPTGGNGYTF. CDR3 coding DNA: TGTGCCAGTACCCCGACAGGGGGTAATGGCTACACCTTC.